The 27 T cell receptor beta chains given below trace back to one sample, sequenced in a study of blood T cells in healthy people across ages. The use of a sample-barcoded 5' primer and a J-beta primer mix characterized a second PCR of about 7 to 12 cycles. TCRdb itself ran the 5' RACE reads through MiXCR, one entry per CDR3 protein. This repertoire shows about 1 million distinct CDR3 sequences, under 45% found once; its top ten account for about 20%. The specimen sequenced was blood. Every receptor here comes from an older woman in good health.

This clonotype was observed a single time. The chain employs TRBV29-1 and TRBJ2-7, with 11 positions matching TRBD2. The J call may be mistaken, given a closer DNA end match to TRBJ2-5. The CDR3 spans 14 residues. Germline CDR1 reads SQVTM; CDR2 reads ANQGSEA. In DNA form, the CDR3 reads TGCAGCGTTGATACTAGCGGGAGTGTGGAGACCCAGTACTTC. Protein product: CSVDTSGSVETQYF.

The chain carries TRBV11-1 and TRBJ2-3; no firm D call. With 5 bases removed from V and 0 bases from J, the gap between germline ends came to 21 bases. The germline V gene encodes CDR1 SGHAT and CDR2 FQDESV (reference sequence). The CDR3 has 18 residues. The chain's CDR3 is CASSDRSPRQVSTDTQYF. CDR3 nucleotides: TGTGCCAGCAGCGATCGTTCGCCGCGACAAGTTAGCACAGATACGCAGTATTTT. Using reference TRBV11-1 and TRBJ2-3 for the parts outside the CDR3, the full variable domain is EAEVAQSPRYKITEKSQAVAFWCDPISGHATLYWYRQILGQGPELLVQFQDESVVDDSQLPKDRFSAERLKGVDSTLKIQPAELGDSAMYLCASSDRSPRQVSTDTQYFGPGTRLTVL.

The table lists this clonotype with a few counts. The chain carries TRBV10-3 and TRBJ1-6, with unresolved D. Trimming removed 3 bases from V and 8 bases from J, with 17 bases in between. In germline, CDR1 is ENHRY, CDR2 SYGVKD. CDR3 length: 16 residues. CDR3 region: CAISDAGGGGYSPLHF. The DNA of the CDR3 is TGTGCCATCAGTGACGCAGGAGGAGGCGGCTATTCACCCCTCCACTTT.

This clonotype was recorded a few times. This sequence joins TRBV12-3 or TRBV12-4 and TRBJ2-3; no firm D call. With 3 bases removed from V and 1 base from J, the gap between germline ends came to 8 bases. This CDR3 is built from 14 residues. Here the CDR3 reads CASSLGIGTDTQYF. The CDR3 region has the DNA TGTGCCAGCAGTTTGGGGATAGGCACAGATACGCAGTATTTT.

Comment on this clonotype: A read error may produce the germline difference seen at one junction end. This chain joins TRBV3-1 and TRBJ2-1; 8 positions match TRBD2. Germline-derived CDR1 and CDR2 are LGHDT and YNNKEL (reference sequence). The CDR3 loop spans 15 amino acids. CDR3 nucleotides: TGTGCCGGCAGTCGAGCGGGAGTAGACTACAATGAGCAGTTCTTC. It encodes CAGSRAGVDYNEQFF.

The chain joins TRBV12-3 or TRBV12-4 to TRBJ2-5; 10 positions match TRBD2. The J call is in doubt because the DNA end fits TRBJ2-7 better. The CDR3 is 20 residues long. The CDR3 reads CASTETGSEASGRVPYEQYF. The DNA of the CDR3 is TGTGCCAGCACTGAGACAGGGAGTGAAGCTAGCGGGAGAGTCCCCTACGAGCAGTACTTC.

The CDR3 DNA follows: TGCAGTGCTAAGGCCTCATCCTACAATGAGCAGTTCTTC. This codes for CSAKASSYNEQFF. The V gene is TRBV20-1, the J gene TRBJ2-1; D unresolved. Trimming left V 4 bases short and J 1 base short, with 8 bases between. The CDR3 has 13 amino acids. Germline CDR1 and CDR2: DFQATT and SNEGSKA (reference sequence).

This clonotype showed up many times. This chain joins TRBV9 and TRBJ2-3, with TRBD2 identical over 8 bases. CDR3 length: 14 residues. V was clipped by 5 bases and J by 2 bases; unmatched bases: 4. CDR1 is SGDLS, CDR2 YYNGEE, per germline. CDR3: CASSPAGDTDTQYF. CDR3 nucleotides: TGTGCCAGCAGTCCAGCGGGAGACACAGATACGCAGTATTTT.

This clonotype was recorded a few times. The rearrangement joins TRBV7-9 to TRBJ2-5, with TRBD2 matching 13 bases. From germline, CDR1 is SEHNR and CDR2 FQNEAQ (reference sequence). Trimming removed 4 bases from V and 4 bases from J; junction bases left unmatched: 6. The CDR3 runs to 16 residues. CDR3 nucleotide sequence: TGTGCCAGCAGCTCCGGACTAGCGGGAGTAGGAGAGACCCAGTACTTC. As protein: CASSSGLAGVGETQYF.

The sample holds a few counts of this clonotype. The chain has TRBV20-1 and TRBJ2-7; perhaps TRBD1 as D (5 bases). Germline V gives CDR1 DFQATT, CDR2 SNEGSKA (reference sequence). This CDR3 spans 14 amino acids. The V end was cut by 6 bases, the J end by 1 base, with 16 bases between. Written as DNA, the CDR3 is TGCAGTGCCAAAAACCTACAGGTTTCCTACGAGCAGTACTTC. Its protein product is CSAKNLQVSYEQYF.

CDR3 DNA sequence: TGTGCCAGCAGCGCGACAGGGTGGTATGGCTACACCTTC. Translating gives CASSATGWYGYTF. The chain couples TRBV9 to TRBJ1-2; 7 positions match TRBD1. The V segment lost 3 bases and the J segment 5 bases; nucleotides outside the gene matches: 4. The CDR3 extends over 13 amino acids. Germline V gives CDR1 SGDLS, CDR2 YYNGEE.

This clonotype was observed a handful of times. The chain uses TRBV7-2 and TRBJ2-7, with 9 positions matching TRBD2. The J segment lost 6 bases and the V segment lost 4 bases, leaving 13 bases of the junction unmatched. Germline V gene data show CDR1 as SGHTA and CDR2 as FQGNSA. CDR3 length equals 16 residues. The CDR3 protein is CASSSPHTQREAEQYF. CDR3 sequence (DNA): TGTGCCAGCAGCTCACCACACACGCAGCGGGAGGCCGAGCAGTACTTC.

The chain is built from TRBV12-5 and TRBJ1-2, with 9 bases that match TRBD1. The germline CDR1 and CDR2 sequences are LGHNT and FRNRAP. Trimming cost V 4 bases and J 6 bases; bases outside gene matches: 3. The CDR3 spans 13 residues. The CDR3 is CASGSGTGNGYTF. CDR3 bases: TGTGCTAGTGGTTCCGGGACAGGGAATGGCTACACCTTC.

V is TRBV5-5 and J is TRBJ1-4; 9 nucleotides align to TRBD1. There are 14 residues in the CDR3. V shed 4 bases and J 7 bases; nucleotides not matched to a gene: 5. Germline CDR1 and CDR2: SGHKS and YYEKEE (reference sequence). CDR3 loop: CASSRRDRVEKLFF. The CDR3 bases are TGTGCCAGCAGCCGCCGGGACAGGGTTGAAAAACTGTTTTTT.

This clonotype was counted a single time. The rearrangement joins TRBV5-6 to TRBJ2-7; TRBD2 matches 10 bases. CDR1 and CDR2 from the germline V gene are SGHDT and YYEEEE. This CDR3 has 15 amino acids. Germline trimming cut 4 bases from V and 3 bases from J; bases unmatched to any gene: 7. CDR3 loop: CASSDLSGRFYEQYF. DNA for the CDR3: TGTGCCAGCAGCGACCTTAGCGGGAGGTTCTACGAGCAGTACTTC.

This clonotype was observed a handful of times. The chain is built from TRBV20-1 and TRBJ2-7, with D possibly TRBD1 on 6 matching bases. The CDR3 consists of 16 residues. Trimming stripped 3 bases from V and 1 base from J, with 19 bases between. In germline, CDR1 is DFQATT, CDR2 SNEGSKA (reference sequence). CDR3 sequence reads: CSASRRQGKVSYEQYF. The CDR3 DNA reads TGCAGTGCTAGTCGGAGGCAGGGGAAAGTTTCCTACGAGCAGTACTTC.

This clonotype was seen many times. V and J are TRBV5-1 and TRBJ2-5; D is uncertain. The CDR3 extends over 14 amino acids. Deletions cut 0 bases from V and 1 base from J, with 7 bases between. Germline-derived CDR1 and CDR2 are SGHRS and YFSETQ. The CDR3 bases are TGCGCCAGCAGCTTGGTCGGCGTCCAAGAGACCCAGTACTTC. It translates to CASSLVGVQETQYF.

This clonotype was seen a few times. The CDR3 DNA reads TGTGCCACCATAAACCGGGACAGCTACTACGAGCAGTACTTC. Protein sequence: CATINRDSYYEQYF. V and J are TRBV6-2 or TRBV6-3 and TRBJ2-7; 7 bases are shared with TRBD1. With 10 bases clipped from V and 3 bases from J, the junction kept 12 bases outside the gene matches. The CDR3 loop spans 14 amino acids. From germline, CDR1 is MNHEY and CDR2 SVGEGT.

The CDR3 bases are TGCAGTGCTAGTTATTACGAGCGGAGGGAAGAGACCCAGTACTTC. Its protein product is CSASYYERREETQYF. The gene calls are TRBV20-1 and TRBJ2-5; D is possibly TRBD2 (6 bases). The germline CDR1 and CDR2 sequences are DFQATT and SNEGSKA (reference sequence). The CDR3 is 15 residues long. The V end lost 3 bases, the J end lost 3 bases, and 17 bases lay between the germline ends.

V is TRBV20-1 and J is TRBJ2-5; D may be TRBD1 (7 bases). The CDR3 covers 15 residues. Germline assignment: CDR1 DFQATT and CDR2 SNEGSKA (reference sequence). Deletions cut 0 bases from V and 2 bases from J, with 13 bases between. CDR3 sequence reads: CSAREWAGGQETQYF. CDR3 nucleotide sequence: TGCAGTGCTAGAGAATGGGCAGGGGGGCAAGAGACCCAGTACTTC.

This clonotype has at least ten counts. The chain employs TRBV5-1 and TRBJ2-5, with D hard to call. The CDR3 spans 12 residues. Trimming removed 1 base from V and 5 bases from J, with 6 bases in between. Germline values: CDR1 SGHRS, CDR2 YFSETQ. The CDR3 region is CASSLSPETQYF. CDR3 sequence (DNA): TGCGCCAGCAGCTTGAGTCCGGAGACCCAGTACTTC.

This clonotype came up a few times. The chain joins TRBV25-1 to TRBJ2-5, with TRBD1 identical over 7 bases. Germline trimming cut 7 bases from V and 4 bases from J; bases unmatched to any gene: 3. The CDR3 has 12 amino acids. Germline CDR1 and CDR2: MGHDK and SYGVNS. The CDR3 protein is CASTRDRETQYF. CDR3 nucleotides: TGTGCCAGCACTAGGGACAGAGAGACCCAGTACTTC.

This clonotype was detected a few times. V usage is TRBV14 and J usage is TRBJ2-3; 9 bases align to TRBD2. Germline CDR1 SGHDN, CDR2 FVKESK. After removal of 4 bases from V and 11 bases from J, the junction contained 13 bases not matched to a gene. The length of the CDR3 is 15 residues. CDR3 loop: CASSRPGLAVWWQYF. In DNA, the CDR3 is TGTGCCAGCAGCCGACCGGGACTAGCAGTCTGGTGGCAGTATTTT. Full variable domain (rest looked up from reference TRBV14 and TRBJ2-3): EAGVTQFPSHSVIEKGQTVTLRCDPISGHDNLYWYRRVMGKEIKFLLHFVKESKQDESGMPNNRFLAERTGGTYSTLKVQPAELEDSGVYFCASSRPGLAVWWQYFGPGTRLTVL.

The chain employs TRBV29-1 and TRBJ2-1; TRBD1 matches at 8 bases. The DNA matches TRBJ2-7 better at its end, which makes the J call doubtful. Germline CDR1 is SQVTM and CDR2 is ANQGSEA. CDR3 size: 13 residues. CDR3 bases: TGCAGCGTTGACGGACAGGGTGACAATGAGCAGTACTTC. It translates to CSVDGQGDNEQYF.

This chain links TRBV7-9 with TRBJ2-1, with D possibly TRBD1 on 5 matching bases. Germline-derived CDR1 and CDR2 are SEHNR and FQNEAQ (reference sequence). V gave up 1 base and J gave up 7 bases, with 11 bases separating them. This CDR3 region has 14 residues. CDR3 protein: CASSLELNRNEQFF. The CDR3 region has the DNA TGTGCCAGCAGCTTAGAGCTGAACAGGAATGAGCAGTTCTTC.

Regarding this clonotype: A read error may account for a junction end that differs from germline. Here the CDR3 reads CASSGSYDSPLHF. The CDR3 DNA is TGTGCCAGCAGCGGCTCCTATGATTCACCCCTCCACTTT. This chain links TRBV25-1 with TRBJ1-6; no clear D gene. The CDR3 runs 13 residues. Germline CDR1 MGHDK, CDR2 SYGVNS. Complete variable domain (other parts from reference TRBV25-1 and TRBJ1-6): EADIYQTPRYLVIGTGKKITLECSQTMGHDKMYWYQQDPGMELHLIHYSYGVNSTEKGDLSSESTVSRIRTEHFPLTLESARPSHTSQYLCASSGSYDSPLHFGNGTRLTVT.

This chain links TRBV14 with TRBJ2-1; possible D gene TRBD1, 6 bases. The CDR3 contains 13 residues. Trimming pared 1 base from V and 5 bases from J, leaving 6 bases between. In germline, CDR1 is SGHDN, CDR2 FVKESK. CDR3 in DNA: TGTGCCAGCAGCCAAGGGACAGACAATGAGCAGTTCTTC. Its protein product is CASSQGTDNEQFF. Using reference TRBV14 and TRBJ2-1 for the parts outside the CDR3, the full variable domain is EAGVTQFPSHSVIEKGQTVTLRCDPISGHDNLYWYRRVMGKEIKFLLHFVKESKQDESGMPNNRFLAERTGGTYSTLKVQPAELEDSGVYFCASSQGTDNEQFFGPGTRLTVL.